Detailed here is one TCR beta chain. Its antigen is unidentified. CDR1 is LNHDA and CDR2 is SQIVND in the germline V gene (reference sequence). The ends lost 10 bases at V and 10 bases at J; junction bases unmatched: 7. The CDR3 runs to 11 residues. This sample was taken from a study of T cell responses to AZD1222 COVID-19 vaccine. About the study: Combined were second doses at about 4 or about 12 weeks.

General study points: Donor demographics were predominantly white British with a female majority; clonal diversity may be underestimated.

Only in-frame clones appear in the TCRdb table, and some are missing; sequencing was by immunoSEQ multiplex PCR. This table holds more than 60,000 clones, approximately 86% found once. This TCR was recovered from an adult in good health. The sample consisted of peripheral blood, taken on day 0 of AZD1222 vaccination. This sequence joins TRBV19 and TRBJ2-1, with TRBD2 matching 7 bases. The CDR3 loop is CATREGQEQFF. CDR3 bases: TGTGCCACCAGGGAGGGGCAAGAGCAGTTCTTC.